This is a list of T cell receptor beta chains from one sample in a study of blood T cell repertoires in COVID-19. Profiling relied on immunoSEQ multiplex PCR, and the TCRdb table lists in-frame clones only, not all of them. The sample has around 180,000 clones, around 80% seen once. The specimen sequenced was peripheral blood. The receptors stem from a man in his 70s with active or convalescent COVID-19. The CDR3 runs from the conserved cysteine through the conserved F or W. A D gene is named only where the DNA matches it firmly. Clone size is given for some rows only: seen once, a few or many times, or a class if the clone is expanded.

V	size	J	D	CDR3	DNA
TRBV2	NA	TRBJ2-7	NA	CASRRDSNAIYEQYF	TGTGCCAGCAGGCGGGACTCTAATGCTATATACGAGCAGTACTTC
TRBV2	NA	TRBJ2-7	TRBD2	CASRLERGEAKQYF	TGTGCCAGCAGGCTGGAGCGGGGGGAAGCGAAGCAGTACTTC
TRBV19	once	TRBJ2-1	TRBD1	CASSMGGQGIYEQFF	TGTGCCAGTAGTATGGGGGGACAGGGGATTTATGAGCAGTTCTTC
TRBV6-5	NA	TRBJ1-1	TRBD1	CASSQQGTVREAFF	TGTGCCAGCAGTCAGCAAGGGACAGTGCGTGAAGCTTTCTTT
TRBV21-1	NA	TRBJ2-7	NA	CASSKSGDRETYEQYF	TGTGCCAGCAGCAAAAGCGGGGACAGGGAAACCTACGAGCAGTACTTC
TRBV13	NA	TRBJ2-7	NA	CASSLKGLGEQYF	TGTGCCAGCAGCTTAAAGGGGCTCGGGGAGCAGTACTTC
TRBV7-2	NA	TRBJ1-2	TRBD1	CASSFQGADYGYTF	TGTGCCAGCAGCTTCCAGGGGGCCGACTATGGCTACACCTTC
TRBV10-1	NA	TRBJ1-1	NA	CASSEQGYTEAFF	TGCGCCAGCAGTGAGCAGGGCTACACTGAAGCTTTCTTT
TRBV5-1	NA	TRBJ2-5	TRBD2	CASSPGTSGRETQYF	TGCGCCAGCAGCCCCGGGACTAGCGGGAGGGAGACCCAGTACTTC
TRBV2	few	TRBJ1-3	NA	CASSRAADGNTIYF	TGTGCCAGCAGTCGAGCGGCGGATGGAAACACCATATATTTT
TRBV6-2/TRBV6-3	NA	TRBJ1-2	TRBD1	CASSRGTGRYGYTF	TGTGCCAGCAGCCGCGGGACAGGGCGGTATGGCTACACCTTC
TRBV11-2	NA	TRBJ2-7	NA	CASSLASLYEQYF	TGTGCCAGCAGCTTAGCGTCCCTCTACGAGCAGTACTTC
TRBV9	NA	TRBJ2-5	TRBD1	CASSGAGDRGETQYF	TGTGCCAGCAGCGGCGCAGGGGACAGGGGAGAGACCCAGTACTTC
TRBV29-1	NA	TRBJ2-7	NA	CSVGPALEQYF	TGCAGCGTGGGGCCCGCCTTAGAGCAGTACTTC
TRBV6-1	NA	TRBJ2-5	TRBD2	CASSAASGGGVGETQYF	TGTGCCAGCAGTGCGGCTAGCGGAGGCGGGGTTGGAGAGACCCAGTACTTC
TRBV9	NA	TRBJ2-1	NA	CASSVLERTVSEQFF	TGTGCCAGCAGCGTGCTGGAAAGAACAGTCAGTGAGCAGTTCTTC
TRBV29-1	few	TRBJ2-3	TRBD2	CSVNPISGSDTDTQYF	TGCAGCGTTAACCCGATCAGCGGGAGTGACACAGATACGCAGTATTTT
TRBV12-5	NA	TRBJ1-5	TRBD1	CASGLVQTGVEPQHF	TGTGCTAGTGGTTTGGTACAGACAGGGGTAGAGCCCCAGCATTTT
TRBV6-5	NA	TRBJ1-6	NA	CASSQDPRDSPLHF	TGTGCCAGCAGCCAAGACCCTCGGGATTCACCCCTCCACTTT
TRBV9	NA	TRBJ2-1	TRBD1	CASSATGDPYNEQFF	TGTGCCAGCAGCGCCACAGGGGACCCCTACAATGAGCAGTTCTTC
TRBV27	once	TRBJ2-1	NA	CASSRLDSILIYNEQFF	TGTGCCAGCAGTCGGCTCGACAGCATATTGATCTACAATGAGCAGTTCTTC
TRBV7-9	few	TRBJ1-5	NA	CASASSNQPQHF	TGTGCCAGCGCGAGTAGCAATCAGCCCCAGCATTTT
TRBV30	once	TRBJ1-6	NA	CAWSFGETNSPLHF	TGTGCCTGGAGCTTCGGAGAGACTAATTCACCCCTCCACTTT
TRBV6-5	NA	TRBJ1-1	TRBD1	CASRVTGETEAFF	TGTGCCAGCAGGGTCACAGGGGAGACTGAAGCTTTCTTT
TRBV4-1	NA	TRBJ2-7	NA	CASSQDHPGGSYEQYF	TGCGCCAGCAGCCAAGATCATCCCGGGGGCTCCTACGAGCAGTACTTC
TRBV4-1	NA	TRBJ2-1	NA	CASSQEGPDRPSLGSWGNEQFF	TGCGCCAGCAGCCAAGAGGGCCCCGACAGGCCCAGCCTTGGTTCTTGGGGTAATGAGCAGTTCTTC
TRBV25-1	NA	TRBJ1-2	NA	CASSDQGTYGYTF	TGTGCCAGCAGTGACCAGGGAACCTATGGCTACACCTTC